A single sample is the source of the 31 T cell receptor beta chains below, sequenced in a study of shared clonotypes between healthy human individuals. TCRdb's table, derived via immunoSEQ multiplex PCR, lists solely in-frame clones and lacks some. The sample has over a million clones; over 95% are singletons. The specimen sequenced was naive CD4+ T cells sorted from blood. Subset noted: CD45RA+ positively selected. Receptors originate from a man aged 30 to 45 in good health.

The rearrangement links TRBV14 to TRBJ2-3, with D perhaps TRBD1 (5 bases). Germline V gene lookup returns CDR1 SGHDN and CDR2 FVKESK. The CDR3 contains 15 residues. Between the trimmed V and J ends, which lost 2 bases and 2 bases, there was a span of 11 bases. The CDR3 DNA follows: TGTGCCAGCAGCCAACGCCAGGGTACCACAGATACGCAGTATTTT. It codes for CASSQRQGTTDTQYF.

The genes are TRBV6-1 and TRBJ2-1, with TRBD2 matching over 13 bases. Looked up from germline, CDR1 is MNHNS and CDR2 is SASEGT. The CDR3 length is 16 residues. J gave up 10 bases and V 4 bases, and 10 bases lay outside the gene matches. CDR3 region: CASSGLAGGRLAEQFF. In DNA form, the CDR3 reads TGTGCCAGCAGTGGACTAGCGGGAGGCCGTTTGGCGGAGCAGTTCTTC.

The V and J genes are TRBV19 and TRBJ2-2; TRBD1 is a possible D gene (6 bases). The CDR3 has 16 amino acids. The V gene lost 3 bases and the J gene lost 0 bases, with 11 bases spanning the gap. Germline CDR1 and CDR2: LNHDA and SQIVND (reference sequence). DNA for the CDR3: TGTGCCAGTAGTATTTGGCAGGGGCCGAACACCGGGGAGCTGTTTTTT. Translating it yields CASSIWQGPNTGELFF.

This sequence joins TRBV7-8 and TRBJ1-5, with TRBD1 matching 10 bases. The CDR3 is 15 residues long. The trim removed 5 bases at V and 5 bases at J, leaving 6 bases unmatched. Germline V gene data show CDR1 as SGHVS and CDR2 as FQNEAQ. CDR3 in amino acids: CASSLRDRGYQPQHF. CDR3 in DNA: TGTGCCAGCAGCCTCCGGGACAGGGGCTATCAGCCCCAGCATTTT.

The chain joins TRBV7-9 to TRBJ2-7; D may be TRBD1 (6 bases). The germline gives CDR1 SEHNR, CDR2 FQNEAQ (reference sequence). V shed 4 bases and J shed 3 bases, with 10 bases lying between them. The CDR3 length is 13 residues. The DNA for the CDR3 is TGTGCCAGCAGCTCCGGGACATACTACGAGCAGTACTTC. Protein: CASSSGTYYEQYF.

V and J are TRBV7-2 and TRBJ1-5; D gene uncertain. The CDR3 contains 14 residues. The ends were cut back, 1 base at V and 5 bases at J, with 9 bases in the middle. Per the germline V gene, CDR1 is SGHTA and CDR2 is FQGNSA. CDR3 sequence: CASSLDRGYQPQHF. The CDR3 bases are TGTGCCAGCAGCTTAGATCGAGGTTATCAGCCCCAGCATTTT.

V is TRBV7-9 and J is TRBJ1-2, with 9 bases aligning to TRBD1. Per germline, CDR1 SEHNR and CDR2 FQNEAQ (reference sequence). J gave up 2 bases and V 5 bases, and 6 bases lay outside the gene matches. This CDR3 has 15 residues. DNA for the CDR3: TGTGCCAGCAGCCTCCGACAGGGGGGGAACTATGGCTACACCTTC. Its protein is CASSLRQGGNYGYTF.

The chain combines TRBV14 with TRBJ2-5; 7 bases match TRBD1. Germline V CDR1 and CDR2: SGHDN, FVKESK. The CDR3 is 12 amino acids. Unmatched junction bases numbered 5, after V lost 4 bases and J lost 9 bases. The CDR3 DNA reads as TGTGCCAGCAGCCCGAGTCAGGGGGCCCAGTACTTC. It yields the protein CASSPSQGAQYF.

V usage is TRBV2 and J usage is TRBJ2-1; D may be TRBD2 (5 bases). V was trimmed by 7 bases and J by 8 bases, leaving 18 bases between them. Germline V gives CDR1 SNHLY, CDR2 FYNNEI. The CDR3 runs 14 residues. CDR3 protein: CASNGNVLGDEQFF. CDR3 DNA: TGTGCCAGCAACGGGAACGTCCTCGGCGATGAGCAGTTCTTC. Full variable domain (remainder filled in from reference TRBV2 and TRBJ2-1): EPEVTQTPSHQVTQMGQEVILRCVPISNHLYFYWYRQILGQKVEFLVSFYNNEISEKSEIFDDQFSVERPDGSNFTLKIRSTKLEDSAMYFCASNGNVLGDEQFFGPGTRLTVL.

This clone was found once. The same CDR3 also results from other DNA sequences found in this sample. V gene TRBV6-1 combines with J gene TRBJ2-3; D is unclear. Between the trimmed V and J ends, which lost 4 bases and 5 bases, there was a span of 4 bases. Germline V CDR1 and CDR2: MNHNS, SASEGT. The CDR3 has 11 amino acids. CDR3: CASSGRDTQYF. The CDR3 DNA follows: TGTGCCAGCAGTGGTAGAGATACGCAGTATTTT.

This clone was seen only a few times. The chain carries TRBV28 and TRBJ1-2, with 9 bases that match TRBD1. With V trimmed by 6 bases and J by 5 bases, 7 bases remained unmatched. The CDR3 has 14 residues. The V gene's germline CDR1 is MDHEN and CDR2 SYDVKM. This CDR3 reads CASSYRGLGYGYTF. The CDR3 DNA reads TGTGCCAGCAGCTACAGGGGGCTCGGGTATGGCTACACCTTC.

The chain has TRBV7-7 and TRBJ2-1; 11 nucleotides agree with TRBD2. With 5 bases clipped from V and 10 bases from J, the junction kept 13 bases outside the gene matches. The length of the CDR3 is 16 residues. Germline V lookup: CDR1 SSHAT, CDR2 FNYEAQ (reference sequence). Written as DNA, the CDR3 is TGTGCCAGCAGCAGCTTTAGCGGGAGGGCCGGGGGAGAGCAGTTCTTC. This encodes CASSSFSGRAGGEQFF.

The V call is TRBV27, the J call TRBJ2-7, with D possibly TRBD2 on 5 matching bases. This CDR3 contains 13 residues. V lost 4 bases and J 9 bases, leaving 16 bases between the germline ends. Germline V CDR1 and CDR2: MNHEY, SMNVEV (reference sequence). CDR3 amino acids: CASSSTRGIAQYF. CDR3 DNA: TGTGCCAGCAGTTCCACCCGGGGAATTGCGCAGTACTTC.

The rearrangement links TRBV5-1 to TRBJ2-5; D might be TRBD2 (5 bases). V dropped 5 bases and J dropped 4 bases, with 15 bases sitting between them. This CDR3 is 14 amino acids long. Germline assignment: CDR1 SGHRS and CDR2 YFSETQ. The CDR3 region has the DNA TGCGCCAGCAGAGCTATAGAGGGATCAGAGACCCAGTACTTC. Amino acids: CASRAIEGSETQYF.

The V gene is TRBV6-6, the J gene TRBJ2-3; possibly TRBD2 for D (5 bases). The CDR3 has 14 amino acids. V was trimmed by 8 bases and J by 4 bases, leaving 16 bases between them. The V gene's germline CDR1 is MNHNY and CDR2 SVGAGI (reference sequence). CDR3: CASLREETSDTQYF. The CDR3 DNA sequence: TGTGCCAGCCTCCGGGAAGAGACTTCAGATACGCAGTATTTT.

The chain combines TRBV7-2 with TRBJ2-1; 13 bases match TRBD2. The V and J ends lost 1 base and 10 bases, in that order; junction bases with no gene match: 10. In germline, CDR1 is SGHTA, CDR2 FQGNSA. This CDR3 spans 17 amino acids. The CDR3: CASSLGQGLAGVREQFF. Written as DNA, the CDR3 is TGTGCCAGCAGCTTAGGGCAAGGACTAGCGGGAGTCCGGGAGCAGTTCTTC.

The gene calls are TRBV2 and TRBJ1-2; 9 bases fit TRBD1. In germline, CDR1 is SNHLY, CDR2 FYNNEI. V shed 7 bases and J 2 bases; nucleotides not matched to a gene: 2. This CDR3 has 13 residues. The CDR3 loop is CASTDRGNYGYTF. CDR3 DNA sequence: TGTGCCAGCACGGACAGGGGAAACTATGGCTACACCTTC.

V is TRBV7-8 and J is TRBJ2-7; 11 bases are shared with TRBD1. This CDR3 has 19 residues. Germline-derived CDR1 and CDR2 are SGHVS and FQNEAQ. With V trimmed by 2 bases and J by 0 bases, 12 bases remained unmatched. The CDR3 region has the DNA TGTGCCAGCAGCTTACATGGGACAGGGGGTCTCACGCCCTCCTACGAGCAGTACTTC. Protein sequence: CASSLHGTGGLTPSYEQYF.

The chain joins TRBV5-4 to TRBJ1-2; possible D gene TRBD1, 5 bases. V was shortened by 5 bases and J by 7 bases, with 18 bases between the two germline ends. This CDR3 region has 14 residues. The germline V gene has CDR1 SGHNT and CDR2 YYREEE (reference sequence). The CDR3 region is CASSSGRWASGYTF. CDR3 DNA sequence: TGTGCCAGCAGTTCGGGACGGTGGGCCTCTGGCTACACCTTC.

The chain joins TRBV9 to TRBJ2-4, with 8 nucleotides matching TRBD1. The germline gives CDR1 SGDLS, CDR2 YYNGEE. The CDR3 spans 16 residues. Losses at the gene ends were 0 bases for V and 6 bases for J; bases not matched to a gene: 8. The CDR3 protein is CASSVAPGTGLNIQYF. The CDR3 coding sequence is TGTGCCAGCAGCGTAGCCCCAGGGACAGGTCTAAACATTCAGTACTTC.

This clone was seen a single time. The chain uses TRBV11-2 and TRBJ2-2; D perhaps matches TRBD2 (6 bases). V dropped 5 bases and J dropped 4 bases, with 11 bases sitting between them. This CDR3 has 14 residues. Germline V gene sequence: CDR1 SGHAT, CDR2 FQNNGV. This CDR3 is CASSPGTRTGELFF. In DNA form, the CDR3 reads TGTGCCAGCAGCCCGGGGACTCGCACCGGGGAGCTGTTTTTT.

The chain uses TRBV10-2 and TRBJ2-3; 8 bases are a match to TRBD2. The CDR3 is 15 amino acids. CDR1 is WSHSY and CDR2 is SAAADI in the germline V gene. Unmatched junction bases numbered 2, after V lost 2 bases and J lost 1 base. The CDR3 reads CASSELLAGTDTQYF. CDR3 bases: TGCGCCAGCAGTGAGCTACTAGCGGGCACAGATACGCAGTATTTT.

This rearrangement joins TRBV2 to TRBJ2-1; D unresolved. Trimming stripped 4 bases from V and 4 bases from J, with 8 bases between. This CDR3 contains 13 residues. Germline-derived CDR1 and CDR2 are SNHLY and FYNNEI. CDR3 sequence reads: CASSADEYNEQFF. CDR3 nucleotide sequence: TGTGCCAGCAGTGCAGACGAATACAATGAGCAGTTCTTC.

The CDR3 region is CASYPSSPLIYNEQFF. The CDR3 DNA is TGTGCCAGCTACCCGTCTAGCCCGCTTATCTACAATGAGCAGTTCTTC. The chain uses TRBV28 and TRBJ2-1; D is perhaps TRBD2 (5 bases). CDR1 and CDR2 (germline): MDHEN, SYDVKM. The CDR3 spans 16 residues. The ends were cut back, 8 bases at V and 3 bases at J, with 20 bases in the middle.

J is TRBJ2-2 and V is TRBV6-1; D remains unclear. Trimming took off 11 bases at V and 1 base at J, with 14 bases between the two ends. This CDR3 contains 14 residues. CDR1 is MNHNS and CDR2 is SASEGT in the germline V gene. CDR3 in DNA: TGTGCCGGAAGCAGGACGGTGAACACCGGGGAGCTGTTTTTT. It specifies CAGSRTVNTGELFF.

CDR3 in amino acids: CAISDRGLINGYTF. The CDR3 nucleotides are TGTGCCATTTCAGACAGGGGGCTAATCAATGGCTACACCTTC. The genes are TRBV6-5 and TRBJ1-2; 10 nucleotides match TRBD1. Per germline, CDR1 MNHEY and CDR2 SVGAGI. Losses at the gene ends were 10 bases for V and 6 bases for J; bases not matched to a gene: 11. The CDR3 runs 14 residues.

The rearrangement links TRBV5-1 to TRBJ1-2, with D perhaps TRBD1 (6 bases). V was cut by 1 base and J by 6 bases, with 16 bases left in between. The CDR3 has 15 amino acids. Germline V gene data show CDR1 as SGHRS and CDR2 as YFSETQ. The CDR3 DNA is TGCGCCAGCAGCTTGACCCCCAGGGGTGAAGATGGCTACACCTTC. Translation gives CASSLTPRGEDGYTF. Full variable domain (outside the CDR3, taken from reference TRBV5-1 and TRBJ1-2): KAGVTQTPRYLIKTRGQQVTLSCSPISGHRSVSWYQQTPGQGLQFLFEYFSETQRNKGNFPGRFSGRQFSNSRSEMNVSTLELGDSALYLCASSLTPRGEDGYTFGSGTRLTVV.

This chain connects TRBV27 to TRBJ2-1; 8 bases are shared with TRBD2. Germline CDR1 reads MNHEY; CDR2 reads SMNVEV (reference sequence). V was clipped by 2 bases and J by 7 bases; unmatched bases: 10. The CDR3 sequence is 16 residues long. In nucleotides, the CDR3 is TGTGCCAGCAGTTTACGGGAGGGCCTTCGTGGGAATGAGCAGTTCTTC. It specifies CASSLREGLRGNEQFF.

The CDR3 region is CVRTSHTEAFF. Written as DNA, the CDR3 is TGTGTGCGGACCTCTCACACTGAAGCTTTCTTT. The chain carries TRBV30 and TRBJ1-1; D gene uncertain. The CDR3 sequence is 11 residues long. Germline V gives CDR1 GTSNPN, CDR2 SVGIG (reference sequence).

This chain connects TRBV30 to TRBJ2-4; D not certain. Germline CDR1 GTSNPN, CDR2 SVGIG (reference sequence). V lost 3 bases, J lost 7 bases, and 13 bases lay in between. This CDR3 has 13 amino acids. The CDR3 sequence is CAWSTRHSNIQYF. The DNA of the CDR3 is TGTGCCTGGAGCACCAGACATAGCAACATTCAGTACTTC.

V gene TRBV2 combines with J gene TRBJ2-5; possibly TRBD1 for D (7 bases). This CDR3 contains 14 residues. Germline V gene sequence: CDR1 SNHLY, CDR2 FYNNEI. Trimming removed 1 base from V and 7 bases from J, with 13 bases in between. The CDR3 loop is CASSEGLRGATQYF. DNA for the CDR3: TGTGCCAGCAGTGAAGGCCTCAGGGGGGCGACCCAGTACTTC.